One sample yielded the 16 T cell receptor beta chains listed below, sequenced in a study of regulatory T cells in long-lasting Graves disease. CDR3-region Arm-PCR and iRepertoire HTBI primers produced the TCR beta libraries. TCRdb re-called the multiplex PCR reads with MiXCR, one entry per CDR3 protein. The profile shows 350,000 to 450,000 distinct CDR3 sequences, roughly 20% of them singletons. Time point denoted: persistent/refractory GD, antithyroid drugs over 5 years with positive TRAb. RNA from PBMCs was the source of the TCR library. The material sequenced was peripheral blood mononuclear cells (PBMCs), taken when the disease was refractory, from a patient treated with antithyroid drugs. All receptors come from a female donor with Graves disease.

In this sample, this clonotype turned up a few times. V and J are TRBV6-1 and TRBJ1-1, with D unclear. Germline V lookup: CDR1 MNHNS, CDR2 SASEGT. Between the trimmed V and J ends, which lost 2 bases and 5 bases, there was a span of 9 bases. This CDR3 is built from 13 residues. The CDR3 loop is CASSELSGTEAFF. Here the CDR3 DNA reads TGTGCCAGCAGTGAATTATCGGGTACTGAAGCTTTCTTT.

This clonotype has only a few counts. V usage is TRBV19 and J usage is TRBJ2-2; possible D gene TRBD2, 6 bases. CDR3 length equals 11 residues. V dropped 10 bases and J dropped 6 bases, with 9 bases sitting between them. Per the germline V gene, CDR1 is LNHDA and CDR2 is SQIVND (reference sequence). Here the CDR3 reads CATRLAGELFF. CDR3 sequence (DNA): TGTGCCACCAGACTAGCCGGGGAGCTGTTTTTT.

This clonotype has at least ten counts. The chain links TRBV12-3 or TRBV12-4 to TRBJ1-1; D is uncertain. The CDR3 spans 13 residues. Trimming removed 2 bases from V and 4 bases from J, with 8 bases in between. In nucleotides, the CDR3 is TGTGCCAGCAGTTTAAAGGTTGGCACTGAAGCTTTCTTT. Translating it yields CASSLKVGTEAFF.

In regard to this clonotype: A much larger clone lies a single base off, so this may be a read error. CDR3 sequence (DNA): TGCAGTGCTCCCAATGCGTTCGGCGACTACGAGCAGTACTTC. Residues: CSAPNAFGDYEQYF. The rearrangement joins TRBV20-1 to TRBJ2-7; no clear D. This CDR3 is built from 14 residues. Germline CDR1 and CDR2: DFQATT and SNEGSKA (reference sequence). V lost 5 bases, J lost 3 bases, and 17 bases lay in between.

A note on this clonotype: Given a far larger clone just one base away, this is likely a sequencing read error. The rearrangement uses TRBV28 and TRBJ1-5; tentatively, D is TRBD1 (5 bases). The germline gives CDR1 MDHEN, CDR2 SYDVKM. V was pared by 5 bases and J by 3 bases, with 14 bases between. CDR3 length: 15 amino acids. CDR3 loop: CASSDSPNNNQPQHF. The DNA for the CDR3 is TGTGCCAGCAGTGACAGCCCTAATAACAATCAGCCCCAGCATTTT.

This clonotype was detected a few times. V and J are TRBV6-5 and TRBJ2-3, with TRBD2 matching over 9 bases. The CDR3 spans 15 residues. Germline loops: CDR1 MNHEY, CDR2 SVGAGI. Trimming at V came to 0 bases and at J to 4 bases, leaving 2 bases not matched to a gene. The CDR3 protein is CASSYSSGSADTQYF. The CDR3 DNA follows: TGTGCCAGCAGTTACTCTAGCGGGAGCGCAGATACGCAGTATTTT.

This clonotype has ten or more counts. Here the CDR3 reads CASRVLNQPQHF. CDR3 DNA: TGTGCCAGCAGAGTCCTGAATCAGCCCCAGCATTTT. The chain links TRBV2 to TRBJ1-5, with D unresolved. This CDR3 is 12 amino acids long. The ends were cut back, 6 bases at V and 4 bases at J, with 7 bases in the middle. Germline V lookup: CDR1 SNHLY, CDR2 FYNNEI.

This clonotype appeared many times. The gene calls are TRBV3-1 and TRBJ2-7; 10 bases fit TRBD2. This CDR3 has 17 residues. Trimming took 1 base from V and 2 from J; bases not matched to a gene: 8. The germline CDR1 and CDR2 sequences are LGHDT and YNNKEL (reference sequence). In nucleotides, the CDR3 is TGTGCCAGCAGCCAAGTCGGGCCTAGCGGGAGTCCCTACGAGCAGTACTTC. The encoded protein is CASSQVGPSGSPYEQYF.

V gene TRBV20-1 combines with J gene TRBJ2-2; D not certain. The CDR3 spans 14 residues. Trimming left V 5 bases short and J 3 bases short, with 13 bases between. In germline, CDR1 is DFQATT, CDR2 SNEGSKA (reference sequence). CDR3 region: CSAGMDRYTGELFF. The DNA of the CDR3 is TGCAGTGCTGGGATGGACCGATACACCGGGGAGCTGTTTTTT.

The CDR3 bases are TGTGCCAGCAGGCCAGCGGGTGGACGCGAGCAGTACTTC. Translation gives CASRPAGGREQYF. The chain employs TRBV27 and TRBJ2-7, with D perhaps matching TRBD2 (6 bases). CDR3 length: 13 amino acids. Germline lookup yields CDR1 MNHEY and CDR2 SMNVEV (reference sequence). Trimming shortened V by 6 bases and J by 6 bases, and 15 bases separated the two germline ends.

Many counts were recorded for this clonotype. The chain is built from TRBV7-8 and TRBJ1-1; TRBD1 matches at 11 bases. The CDR3 length is 18 residues. Germline CDR1 SGHVS, CDR2 FQNEAQ. Trimming took 0 bases from V and 7 from J; bases not matched to a gene: 13. CDR3: CASSLAQVGTGGVGEAFF. The CDR3 DNA reads TGTGCCAGCAGCTTAGCGCAAGTCGGGACAGGGGGTGTAGGTGAAGCTTTCTTT.

In its sample, this clonotype was seen many times. The genes are TRBV7-2 and TRBJ2-4; 16 bases match TRBD2. The germline CDR1 and CDR2 sequences are SGHTA and FQGNSA. CDR3 length equals 14 residues. V gave up 4 bases and J gave up 16 bases; unmatched junction bases: 7. The CDR3 DNA reads TGTGCCAGCAGCTCGGGACTAGCGGGAGGGCCGTACTACTTC. Its protein product is CASSSGLAGGPYYF. The full variable domain, rest sourced from reference TRBV7-2 and TRBJ2-4, is GAGVSQSPSNKVTEKGKDVELRCDPISGHTALYWYRQSLGQGLEFLIYFQGNSAPDKSGLPSDRFSAERTGGSVSTLTIQRTQQEDSAVYLCASSSGLAGGPYYFGAGTRLSVL.

The V call is TRBV5-1, the J call TRBJ2-7, with D perhaps being TRBD1 or TRBD2 (5 bases each). V was pared by 0 bases and J by 6 bases, with 16 bases between. In germline, CDR1 is SGHRS, CDR2 YFSETQ. This CDR3 is 15 amino acids long. CDR3: CASSLGDRQKGEQYF. The DNA of the CDR3 is TGCGCCAGCAGCTTGGGGGACCGACAAAAGGGCGAGCAGTACTTC.

This clonotype was counted ten times or more. This chain uses TRBV30 with TRBJ1-3; perhaps TRBD1 as D (6 bases). Between the trimmed V and J ends, which lost 3 bases and 0 bases, there was a span of 18 bases. The CDR3 consists of 17 residues. CDR1 is GTSNPN and CDR2 is SVGIG in the germline V gene (reference sequence). The CDR3 nucleotides read TGTGCCTGGAGATTTTCGGGGGCCGACCTCTCTGGAAACACCATATATTTT. This gives the protein CAWRFSGADLSGNTIYF.

The CDR3 is CATRARGSLDDEQYF. CDR3 DNA sequence: TGTGCCACCCGGGCGCGGGGGAGTCTGGATGACGAGCAGTACTTC. The chain is built from TRBV19 and TRBJ2-7, with 7 bases matching TRBD2. CDR1 and CDR2 (germline): LNHDA, SQIVND (reference sequence). Losses at the gene ends were 10 bases for V and 5 bases for J; bases not matched to a gene: 17. This CDR3 is 15 amino acids long.

This clonotype was detected ten times or more. The V and J genes are TRBV18 and TRBJ2-7, with 7 bases fitting TRBD1. The V gene end was trimmed by 5 bases and the J gene end by 2 bases; junction bases not matched to a gene: 6. CDR3 length equals 14 residues. The germline V gene has CDR1 KGHSH and CDR2 LQKENI. CDR3: CASSARDSTYEQYF. CDR3 bases: TGTGCCAGCTCAGCCCGGGACAGCACCTACGAGCAGTACTTC.